These 10 T cell receptor beta chains originate from one sample sequenced in a study of blood T cell repertoires in COVID-19 (dated by TCRdb to 2020 to 2022). The library was generated by the immunoSEQ multiplex PCR assay. Held by TCRdb, this immuneACCESS table contains in-frame sequences only and omits some clones. Under half of the omission traces to an unresolved V gene where checked; the cause of the rest is unknown. The sample includes about 330,000 clones, with roughly 89% observed a single time. Clones ranked in the top ten supply around 8.9% of the sample. The sequencing input was peripheral blood. These receptors were taken from a man younger than 45 with COVID-19, enrolled during active disease.

The chain joins TRBV5-1 to TRBJ1-1; TRBD1 might be the D (5 bases). Trimming took off 4 bases at V and 0 bases at J, with 19 bases between the two ends. Germline CDR1 SGHRS, CDR2 YFSETQ. The CDR3 is made up of 17 amino acids. The CDR3 region has the DNA TGCGCCAGCAGCCGCGCTTCTGGGGCGGGGATGAACACTGAAGCTTTCTTT. It specifies CASSRASGAGMNTEAFF.

This rearrangement joins TRBV11-2 to TRBJ1-1; 9 bases align to TRBD1. Germline trimming cut 5 bases from V and 6 bases from J; bases unmatched to any gene: 4. The CDR3 sequence is 13 residues long. The germline gives CDR1 SGHAT, CDR2 FQNNGV. CDR3 nucleotides: TGTGCCAGCAGCCGGGACAGGGACCCTGAAGCTTTCTTT. Protein sequence: CASSRDRDPEAFF.

The gene calls are TRBV7-3 and TRBJ2-1; TRBD1 agrees at 8 bases. Germline CDR1 and CDR2: SGHTA and FQGTGA. The length of the CDR3 is 16 residues. With V trimmed by 5 bases and J by 6 bases, 12 bases remained unmatched. The CDR3 DNA is TGTGCCAGCAGCCAAGGGTCTGGACAGGGTTCCAATGAGCAGTTCTTC. Translated, it gives CASSQGSGQGSNEQFF.

The V gene is TRBV18, the J gene TRBJ2-3; D unclear. Germline values: CDR1 KGHSH, CDR2 LQKENI. Trimming took 3 bases from V and 6 from J, leaving 16 bases between them. CDR3 size: 15 residues. CDR3 residues: CASSPGVLVMDTQYF. The DNA for the CDR3 is TGTGCCAGCTCACCGGGCGTCCTCGTGATGGATACGCAGTATTTT.

The chain carries TRBV10-1 and TRBJ2-5; possibly TRBD1 for D (6 bases). The V gene lost 0 bases and the J gene lost 5 bases, with 19 bases spanning the gap. The CDR3 is made up of 17 amino acids. The germline V gene encodes CDR1 WNHNN and CDR2 SYGVQD (reference sequence). CDR3 region: CASSESTPVQGGETQYF. CDR3 nucleotides: TGCGCCAGCAGTGAGTCGACTCCGGTACAGGGCGGGGAGACCCAGTACTTC.

This clone came up once. V is TRBV10-3 and J is TRBJ2-7; 8 bases map to TRBD2. Germline loops: CDR1 ENHRY, CDR2 SYGVKD. Trimming took 0 bases from V and 3 from J; bases not matched to a gene: 7. This CDR3 has 16 residues. In DNA, the CDR3 is TGTGCCATCAGTGAGTCGATAGCGGGAATGGTCTACGAGCAGTACTTC. It encodes CAISESIAGMVYEQYF.

J is TRBJ1-2 and V is TRBV15; D perhaps matches TRBD1 (5 bases). Germline V gene sequence: CDR1 LNHNV, CDR2 YYDKDF (reference sequence). This CDR3 is 13 amino acids long. Deletions cut 1 base from V and 7 bases from J, with 10 bases between. The CDR3 protein is CATSRASRAGYTF. CDR3 nucleotides: TGTGCCACCAGCAGAGCTTCCAGGGCTGGCTACACCTTC.

CDR3 residues: CASSVGVGPHYGYTF. The CDR3 coding sequence is TGTGCCAGCAGCGTAGGGGTGGGCCCCCACTATGGCTACACCTTC. The J gene is TRBJ1-2, the V gene TRBV9; the D is unclear. Germline V gene lookup returns CDR1 SGDLS and CDR2 YYNGEE. This CDR3 contains 15 residues. Trimming removed 0 bases at V and 3 bases at J, with 12 bases between.

The chain has TRBV6-5 and TRBJ1-1, with D perhaps matching TRBD1 (6 bases). CDR3 size: 15 residues. V was cut by 5 bases and J by 4 bases, with 17 bases left in between. Germline V gene data show CDR1 as MNHEY and CDR2 as SVGAGI. The DNA for the CDR3 is TGTGCCAGCAGTCCGGACAGTTGGGCGTTCACTGAAGCTTTCTTT. Translating gives CASSPDSWAFTEAFF.

The chain carries TRBV12-3 or TRBV12-4 and TRBJ1-2; no firm D call. Trimming pared 3 bases from V and 3 bases from J, leaving 5 bases between. The CDR3 has 12 residues. The CDR3 is CASSFLDYGYTF. For the CDR3, the DNA is TGTGCCAGCAGTTTTCTAGACTATGGCTACACCTTC.